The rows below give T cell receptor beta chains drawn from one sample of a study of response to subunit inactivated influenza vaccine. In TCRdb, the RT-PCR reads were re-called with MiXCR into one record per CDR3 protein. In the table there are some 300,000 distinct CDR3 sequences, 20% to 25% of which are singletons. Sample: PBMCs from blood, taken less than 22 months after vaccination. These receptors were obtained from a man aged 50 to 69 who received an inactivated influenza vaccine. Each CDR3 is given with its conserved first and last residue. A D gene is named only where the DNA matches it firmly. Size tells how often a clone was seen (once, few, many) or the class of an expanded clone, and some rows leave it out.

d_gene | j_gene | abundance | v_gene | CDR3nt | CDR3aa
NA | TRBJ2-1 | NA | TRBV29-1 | TGCAGCGTGGCCCCTGGCGGCGGGGAGCAGTTCTTC | CSVAPGGGEQFF
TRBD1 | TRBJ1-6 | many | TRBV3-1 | TGTGCCAGCAGCCAATTGGACAGGATGGTTGGGAATTCACCCCTCCACTTT | CASSQLDRMVGNSPLHF
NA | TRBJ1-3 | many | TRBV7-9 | TGTGCCAGCAGCTTGTCTCCCTCTGGAAACACCATATATTTT | CASSLSPSGNTIYF
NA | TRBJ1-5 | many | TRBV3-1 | TGTGCCAGCAGCCATGGAGGGGTCAGTCAGCCCCAGCATTTT | CASSHGGVSQPQHF
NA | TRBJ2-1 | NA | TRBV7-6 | TGTGCCAGCAGCTTAGCAGGTGTTAGCTCCTACAATGAGCAGTTCTTC | CASSLAGVSSYNEQFF
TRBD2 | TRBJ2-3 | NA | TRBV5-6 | TGTGCCAGCAGCGGGGAGGGAGCGCCAGATACGCAGTATTTT | CASSGEGAPDTQYF
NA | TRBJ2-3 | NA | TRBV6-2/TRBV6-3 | TGTGCCAGCAGTTACCCCGGGACTCCGCAGTATTTT | CASSYPGTPQYF
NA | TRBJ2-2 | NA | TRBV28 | TGTGCCAGCAGTTTACTTACAAGCCACGCAGCCACCGGGGAGCTGTTTTTT | CASSLLTSHAATGELFF
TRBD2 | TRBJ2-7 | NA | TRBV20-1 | TGCAGTGCCAGTCGTCCTAGCGGGGTCTACGAGCAGTACTTC | CSASRPSGVYEQYF
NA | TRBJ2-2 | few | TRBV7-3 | TGTGCCAGCAGCTTTTCTCCTCGTCAAGTAATGAACACCGGGGAGCTGTTTTTT | CASSFSPRQVMNTGELFF
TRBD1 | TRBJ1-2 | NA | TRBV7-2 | TGTGCCAGCACCCGCAGGGGGTCTAACTATGGCTACACCTTC | CASTRRGSNYGYTF
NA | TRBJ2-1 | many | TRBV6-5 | TGTGCCAGCAGTTACCTCGGTCACAATGAGCAGTTCTTC | CASSYLGHNEQFF
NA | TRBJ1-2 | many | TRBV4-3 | TGCGCCAGCAGCCAGACAGGTTTTGTTAGGGATGGCTACACCTTC | CASSQTGFVRDGYTF
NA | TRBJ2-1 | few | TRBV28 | TGTGCCAGCATCCAGTCGGATCTCTTCTACAATGAGCAGTTCTTC | CASIQSDLFYNEQFF
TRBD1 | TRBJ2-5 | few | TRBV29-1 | TGCAGCGTCCGGGGACAGGGATCAACCGAAACCCAGTACTTC | CSVRGQGSTETQYF
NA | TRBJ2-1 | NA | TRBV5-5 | TGTGCCAGCAGCTTGGGAGGGTGGGAGTACAATGAGCAGTTCTTC | CASSLGGWEYNEQFF
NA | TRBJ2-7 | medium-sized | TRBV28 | TGTGCCAGCAGTTTTAGGTTGGGGGGCCCGAGGGAGCAGTACTTC | CASSFRLGGPREQYF
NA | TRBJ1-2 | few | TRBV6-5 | TGTGCCAGCAGTTACTCTCTCCGGTCCTATGGCTACACCTTC | CASSYSLRSYGYTF
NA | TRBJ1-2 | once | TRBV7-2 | TGTGCCAGCAGCCCAGATAGCACCTATGGCTACACCTTC | CASSPDSTYGYTF
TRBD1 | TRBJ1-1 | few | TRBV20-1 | TGCAGTGTCAGGACAGGGGCCATGAACACTGAAGCTTTCTTT | CSVRTGAMNTEAFF
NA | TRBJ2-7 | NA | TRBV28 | TGTGCCAGCAGCAGGGGGGGGGCCCAAACTATTGAGCAGTACTTC | CASSRGGAQTIEQYF
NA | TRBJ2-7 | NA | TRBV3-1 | TGTGCCAGCAGCCCCCGCGGTGGGGTGGTGTTCGAGCAGTACTTC | CASSPRGGVVFEQYF
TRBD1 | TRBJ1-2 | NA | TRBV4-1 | TGCGCCAGCAGCCAAGGGAGGACAGGAGATAACTATGGCTACACCTTC | CASSQGRTGDNYGYTF
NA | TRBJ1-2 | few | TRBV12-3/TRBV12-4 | TGTGCCAGCAGTCCTTCGGGGGGTGGGGGGCATGGCTACACCTTC | CASSPSGGGGHGYTF
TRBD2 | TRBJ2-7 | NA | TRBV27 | TGTGCCAGCAGTTTCGTTAGCGGGAGGGGCTACGAGCAGTACTTC | CASSFVSGRGYEQYF
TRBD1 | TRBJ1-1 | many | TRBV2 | TGTGCCAGCAGTGAACAGGGGGCCAGAACTGAAGCTTTCTTT | CASSEQGARTEAFF
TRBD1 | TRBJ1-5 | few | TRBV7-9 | TGTGCCAGCAGCGCGACAGGGCCAAATCAGCCCCAGCATTTT | CASSATGPNQPQHF
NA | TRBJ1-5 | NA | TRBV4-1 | TGCGCCAGCAGCAGTACTGTTCAGTATAGCAATCAGCCCCAGCATTTT | CASSSTVQYSNQPQHF
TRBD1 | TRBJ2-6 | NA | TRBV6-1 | TGTGCCAGCAGGACAGGGAATACCAACGTCCTGACTTTC | CASRTGNTNVLTF
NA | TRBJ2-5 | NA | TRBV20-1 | TGCAGTGCTAGAACAGGGGGGGCTAGCGGGATGGAGACCCAGTACTTC | CSARTGGASGMETQYF
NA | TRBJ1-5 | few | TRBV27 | TGTGCCAGCAGTTTTGACAGAACGGTGGCCCAGCATTTT | CASSFDRTVAQHF
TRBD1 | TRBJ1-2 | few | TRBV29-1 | TGCAGCGCCGAGGGACAGGGGGCGTTTGGCTACACCTTC | CSAEGQGAFGYTF
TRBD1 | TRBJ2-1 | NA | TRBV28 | TGTGCCAGCAGTTTACAGGGGGCTAGGGAGGAGCAGTCCTTC | CASSLQGAREEQSF
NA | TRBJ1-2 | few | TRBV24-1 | TGTGCCACCAGTGATCCCCGGTCCTATGGCTACACCTTC | CATSDPRSYGYTF
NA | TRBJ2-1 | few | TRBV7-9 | TGTGCCAGCAGCTTAGTCTTCACAGGCTCTATCGACAATGAGCAGTTCTTC | CASSLVFTGSIDNEQFF
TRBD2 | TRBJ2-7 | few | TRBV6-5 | TGTGCCAGCAGTTGGGGACTAGTCGAGTACGAGCAGTACTTC | CASSWGLVEYEQYF
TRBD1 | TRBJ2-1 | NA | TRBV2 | TGTGCCAGCCGATACCGTGAGACAGGGGGGAGGAATGAGCAGTTCTTC | CASRYRETGGRNEQFF
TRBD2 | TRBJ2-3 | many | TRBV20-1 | TGCAGTGCTAGGGCTACTGGACTAGCGGGAGTCCCCTCTACCACAGATACGCAGTATTTT | CSARATGLAGVPSTTDTQYF
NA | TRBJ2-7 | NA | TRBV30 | TGTGCCTGGAGTTTGGGAGCCTCCTACGAGCAGTACTTC | CAWSLGASYEQYF
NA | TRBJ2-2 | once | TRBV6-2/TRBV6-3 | TGTGCCAGCAGTTACTCCAACATCGGGGAGCTGTTTTTT | CASSYSNIGELFF
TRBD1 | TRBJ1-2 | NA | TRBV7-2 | TGTGCCAGCAGCTTAGCGGGGGACAGCTATGGCTACACCTTC | CASSLAGDSYGYTF
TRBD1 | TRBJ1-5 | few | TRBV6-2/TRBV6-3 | TGTGCCAGCAGACAAGGACAGGGAGGCAATCAGCCCCAGCATTTT | CASRQGQGGNQPQHF
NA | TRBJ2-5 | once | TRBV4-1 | TGCGCCAGCAGCCAAGATCCCCTGGGTCCAGAGACCCAGTACTTC | CASSQDPLGPETQYF